This T cell receptor (beta chain) was recorded in a study of T cell repertoires in cytomegalovirus infection. Background on the study: CMV infection plus the matching HLA type was flagged by public TCR beta signatures. Study observations and caveats: People with CMV and the relevant HLA were identified by cumulative public TCR beta family frequency. Across the ex vivo response, the dominant clonotypes were HLA-C-restricted CMV-specific TCR beta clonotypes.

One entry per CDR3 protein results from TCRdb running MiXCR on the reads. The table includes 450,000 to 600,000 distinct CDR3 sequences, about 11% detected once. The CDR3 consists of 16 residues. V dropped 3 bases and J dropped 4 bases, with 16 bases sitting between them. In germline, CDR1 is KGHSH, CDR2 LQKENI. This clonotype was observed many times. What it binds is not known. The sample taken for sequencing was PBMCs. The V call is TRBV18, the J call TRBJ1-3, with D possibly TRBD1 on 6 matching bases. The source of this sequence is a human donor in good health (CMV status not recorded). Some clones in this sample may be carry-over from other donors' samples. DNA for the CDR3: TGTGCCAGCTCACCCCGGGGGCTCAAGGGAGGAAACACCATATATTTT. It specifies CASSPRGLKGGNTIYF.